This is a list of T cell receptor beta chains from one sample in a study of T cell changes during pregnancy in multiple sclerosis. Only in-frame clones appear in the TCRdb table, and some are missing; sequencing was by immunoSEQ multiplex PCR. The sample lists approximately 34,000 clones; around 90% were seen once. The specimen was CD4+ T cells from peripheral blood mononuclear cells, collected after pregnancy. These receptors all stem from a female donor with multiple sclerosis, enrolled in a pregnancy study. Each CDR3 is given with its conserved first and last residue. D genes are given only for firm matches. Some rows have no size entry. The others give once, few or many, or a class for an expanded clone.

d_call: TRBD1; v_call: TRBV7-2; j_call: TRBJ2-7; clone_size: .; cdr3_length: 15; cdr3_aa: CASSATGAFGYEQYF; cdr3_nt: TGTGCCAGCAGCGCCACAGGGGCCTTTGGGTACGAGCAGTACTTC
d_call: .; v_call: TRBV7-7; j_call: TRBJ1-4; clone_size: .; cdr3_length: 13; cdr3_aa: CASSPTVGEKLFF; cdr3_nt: TGTGCCAGCAGCCCGACAGTGGGCGAAAAACTGTTTTTT
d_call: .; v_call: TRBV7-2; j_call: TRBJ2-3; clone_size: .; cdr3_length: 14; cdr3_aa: CASSLGSLQDTQYF; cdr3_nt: TGTGCCAGCAGCTTAGGGTCACTTCAAGATACGCAGTATTTT
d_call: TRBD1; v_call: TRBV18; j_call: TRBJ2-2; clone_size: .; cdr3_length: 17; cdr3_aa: CASSPFDRGPDTGELFF; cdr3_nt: TGTGCCAGCTCACCGTTTGACAGGGGCCCGGACACCGGGGAGCTGTTTTTT
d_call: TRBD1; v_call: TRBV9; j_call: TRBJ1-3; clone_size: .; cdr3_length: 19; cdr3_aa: CASSLGEGGAPLEGNTIYF; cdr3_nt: TGTGCCAGCAGCCTTGGAGAAGGGGGCGCCCCCTTGGAAGGAAACACCATATATTTT
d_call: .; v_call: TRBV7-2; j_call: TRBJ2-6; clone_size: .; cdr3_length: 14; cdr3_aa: CASSLAAGVTVLTF; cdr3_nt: TGTGCCAGCAGCTTAGCGGCAGGGGTAACCGTCCTGACTTTC
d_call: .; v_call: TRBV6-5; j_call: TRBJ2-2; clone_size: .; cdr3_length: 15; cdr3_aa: CASSYSFTGPGELFF; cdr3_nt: TGTGCCAGCAGTTACTCGTTTACAGGGCCCGGGGAGCTGTTTTTT
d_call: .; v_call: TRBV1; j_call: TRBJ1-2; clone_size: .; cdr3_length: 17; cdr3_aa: CTSSHRIFGQVDWGYTF; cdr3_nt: TGCACCAGCAGCCATCGAATATTTGGACAGGTCGATTGGGGCTACACCTTC
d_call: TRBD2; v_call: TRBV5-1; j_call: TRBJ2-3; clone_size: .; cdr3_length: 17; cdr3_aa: CASSPELTSASTDTQYF; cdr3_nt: TGCGCCAGCAGCCCCGAATTGACTAGCGCGTCGACAGATACGCAGTATTTT
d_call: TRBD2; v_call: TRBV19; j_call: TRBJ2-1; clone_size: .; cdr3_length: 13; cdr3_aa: CASSTGRAGEQFF; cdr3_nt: TGTGCCAGTAGTACCGGGAGGGCCGGGGAGCAGTTCTTC
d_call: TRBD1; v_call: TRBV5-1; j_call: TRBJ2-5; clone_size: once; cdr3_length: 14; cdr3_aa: CASSKGQGFETQYF; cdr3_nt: TGCGCCAGCAGCAAGGGACAGGGTTTTGAGACCCAGTACTTC
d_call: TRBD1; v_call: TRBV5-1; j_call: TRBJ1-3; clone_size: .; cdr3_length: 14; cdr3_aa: CASSTGTERNTIYF; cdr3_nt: TGCGCCAGCAGCACAGGGACAGAGAGAAACACCATATATTTT
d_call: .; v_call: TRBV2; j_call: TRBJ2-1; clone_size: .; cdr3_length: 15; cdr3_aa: CASSVGLGLYNEQFF; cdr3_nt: TGTGCCAGCAGTGTTGGATTGGGGCTGTACAATGAGCAGTTCTTC
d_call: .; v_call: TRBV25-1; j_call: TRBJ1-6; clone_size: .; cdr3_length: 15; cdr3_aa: CASSVRVDNNSPLHF; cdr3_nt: TGTGCCAGCAGTGTCAGGGTCGACAATAATTCACCCCTCCACTTT
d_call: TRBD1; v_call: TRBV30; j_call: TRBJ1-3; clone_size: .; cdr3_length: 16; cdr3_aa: CAWSSAGGSSGNTIYF; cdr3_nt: TGTGCCTGGAGTTCGGCAGGGGGGAGCTCTGGAAACACCATATATTTT
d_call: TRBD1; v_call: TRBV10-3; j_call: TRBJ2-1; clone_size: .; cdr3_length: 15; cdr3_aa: CAIRPVTGKDNEQFF; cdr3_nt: TGTGCCATCAGACCCGTGACAGGGAAAGACAATGAGCAGTTCTTC
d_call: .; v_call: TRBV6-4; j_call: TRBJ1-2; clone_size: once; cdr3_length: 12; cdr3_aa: CASSDSNYGYTF; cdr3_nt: TGTGCCAGCAGCGACAGCAACTATGGCTACACCTTC
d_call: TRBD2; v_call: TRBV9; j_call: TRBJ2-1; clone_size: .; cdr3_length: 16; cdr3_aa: CASSVSLAGGYNEQFF; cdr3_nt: TGTGCCAGCAGCGTATCTCTAGCGGGAGGCTACAATGAGCAGTTCTTC
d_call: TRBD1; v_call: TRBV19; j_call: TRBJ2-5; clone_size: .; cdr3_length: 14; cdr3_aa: CASKRDRGRETQYF; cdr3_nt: TGTGCCAGTAAGCGGGACAGGGGGCGCGAGACCCAGTACTTC
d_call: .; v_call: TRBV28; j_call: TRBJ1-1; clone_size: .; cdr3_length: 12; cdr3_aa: CASSESNSKAFF; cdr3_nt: TGTGCCAGCAGTGAATCAAACTCCAAAGCTTTCTTT
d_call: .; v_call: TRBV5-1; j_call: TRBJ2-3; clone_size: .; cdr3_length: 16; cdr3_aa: CASSLEARWGTDTQYF; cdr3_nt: TGCGCCAGCAGCTTGGAGGCTAGGTGGGGCACAGATACGCAGTATTTT
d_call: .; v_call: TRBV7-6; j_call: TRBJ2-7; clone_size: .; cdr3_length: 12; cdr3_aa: CASSLERDEQYF; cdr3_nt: TGTGCCAGCAGCTTAGAACGGGACGAGCAGTACTTC
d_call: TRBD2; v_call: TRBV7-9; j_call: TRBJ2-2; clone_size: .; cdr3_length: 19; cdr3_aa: CASSLVPLTSGLNTGELFF; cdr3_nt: TGTGCCAGCAGCTTAGTGCCCCTGACTAGCGGGTTGAACACCGGGGAGCTGTTTTTT
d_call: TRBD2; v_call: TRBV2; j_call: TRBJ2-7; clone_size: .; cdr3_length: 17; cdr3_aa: CASSLGTSGRVTYEQYF; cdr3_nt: TGTGCCAGCAGCCTCGGGACTAGCGGGAGGGTGACCTACGAGCAGTACTTC
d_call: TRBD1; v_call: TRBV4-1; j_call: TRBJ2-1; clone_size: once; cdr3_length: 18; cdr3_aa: CASSQGGGQGKLVGRWFF; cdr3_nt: TGCGCCAGCAGCCAGGGGGGGGGACAGGGGAAGTTAGTAGGTAGGTGGTTCTTC
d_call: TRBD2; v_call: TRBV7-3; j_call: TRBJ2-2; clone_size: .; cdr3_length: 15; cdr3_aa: CASSPSGANTGELFF; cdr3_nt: TGTGCCAGCAGCCCTAGCGGAGCGAACACCGGGGAGCTGTTTTTT
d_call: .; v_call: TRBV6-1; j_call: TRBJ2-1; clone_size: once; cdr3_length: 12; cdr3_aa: CASGQLYNEQFF; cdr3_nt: TGTGCCAGCGGGCAGCTCTACAATGAGCAGTTCTTC
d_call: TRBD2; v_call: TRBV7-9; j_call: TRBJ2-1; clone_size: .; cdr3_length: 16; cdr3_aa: CASSLPGLAERNEQFF; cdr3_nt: TGTGCCAGCAGCCTCCCGGGACTAGCGGAGAGGAATGAGCAGTTCTTC
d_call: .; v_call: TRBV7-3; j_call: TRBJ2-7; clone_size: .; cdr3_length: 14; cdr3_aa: CASSLGGAGYEQYF; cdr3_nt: TGTGCCAGCAGCTTAGGGGGGGCCGGCTACGAGCAGTACTTC
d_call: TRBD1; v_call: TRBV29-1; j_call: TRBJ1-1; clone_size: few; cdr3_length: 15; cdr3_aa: CSVVPGQVMNTEAFF; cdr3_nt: TGCAGCGTTGTTCCGGGACAGGTAATGAACACTGAAGCTTTCTTT
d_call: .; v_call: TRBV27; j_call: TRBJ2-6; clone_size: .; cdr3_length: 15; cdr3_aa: CASSLLISGANVLTF; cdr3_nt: TGTGCCAGCAGTCTACTTATCTCTGGGGCCAACGTCCTGACTTTC
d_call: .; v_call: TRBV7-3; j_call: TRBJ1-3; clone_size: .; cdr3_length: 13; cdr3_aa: CASSPSRGNTIYF; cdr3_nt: TGTGCCAGCAGCCCAAGCCGTGGAAACACCATATATTTT
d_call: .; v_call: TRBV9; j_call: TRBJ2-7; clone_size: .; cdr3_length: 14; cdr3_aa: CASSPRGAGYEQYF; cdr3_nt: TGTGCCAGCAGCCCCCGAGGTGCTGGCTACGAGCAGTACTTC
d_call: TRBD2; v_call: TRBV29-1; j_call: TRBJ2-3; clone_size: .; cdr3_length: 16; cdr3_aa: CSVAGTSRTSTDTQYF; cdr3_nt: TGCAGCGTCGCTGGGACTAGCAGAACTAGCACAGATACGCAGTATTTT
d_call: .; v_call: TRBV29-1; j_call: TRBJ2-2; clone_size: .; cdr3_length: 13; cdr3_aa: CSVDVTGSGELFF; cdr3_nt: TGCAGCGTTGATGTAACAGGGTCCGGGGAGCTGTTTTTT
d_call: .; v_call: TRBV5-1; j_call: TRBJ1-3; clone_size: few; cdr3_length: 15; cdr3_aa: CASSLRAGDGNTIYF; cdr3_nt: TGCGCCAGCAGCTTGCGGGCAGGGGACGGAAACACCATATATTTT
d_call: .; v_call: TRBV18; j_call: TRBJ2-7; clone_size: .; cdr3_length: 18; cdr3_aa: CASSPRPVVPGISYEQYF; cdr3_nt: TGTGCCAGCTCACCACGACCCGTCGTACCGGGGATCTCCTACGAGCAGTACTTC
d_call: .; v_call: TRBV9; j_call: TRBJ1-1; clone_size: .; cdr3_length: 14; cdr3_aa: CASSEAGKGRKAFF; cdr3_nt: TGTGCCAGCAGCGAAGCCGGGAAGGGAAGGAAAGCTTTCTTT
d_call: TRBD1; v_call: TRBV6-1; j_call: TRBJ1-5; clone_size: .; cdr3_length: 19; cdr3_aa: CASSEGRDSRSFSNQPQHF; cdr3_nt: TGTGCCAGCAGTGAAGGAAGGGACAGCCGATCTTTCAGCAATCAGCCCCAGCATTTT
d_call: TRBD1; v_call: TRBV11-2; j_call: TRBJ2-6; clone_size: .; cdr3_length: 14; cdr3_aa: CASRTGRGANVLTF; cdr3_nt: TGTGCCAGCAGGACAGGGCGCGGGGCCAACGTCCTGACTTTC
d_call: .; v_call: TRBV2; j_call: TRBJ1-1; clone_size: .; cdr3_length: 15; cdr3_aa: CASSLEGRGNTEAFF; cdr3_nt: TGTGCCAGCTCTTTGGAGGGGCGGGGGAACACTGAAGCTTTCTTT
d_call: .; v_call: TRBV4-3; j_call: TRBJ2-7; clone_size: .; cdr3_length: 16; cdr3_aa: CASSQGGGGSLYEQYF; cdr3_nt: TGCGCCAGCAGCCAAGGAGGGGGGGGCAGCCTTTACGAGCAGTACTTC
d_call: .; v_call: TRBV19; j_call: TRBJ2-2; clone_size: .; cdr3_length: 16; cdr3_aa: CASTTGGGTNTGELFF; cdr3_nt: TGTGCCAGTACCACGGGTGGGGGGACGAACACCGGGGAGCTGTTTTTT
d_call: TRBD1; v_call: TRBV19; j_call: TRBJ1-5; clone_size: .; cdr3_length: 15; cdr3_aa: CASSMDRRNHQPQHF; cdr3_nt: TGTGCCAGTAGTATGGACAGGAGAAACCATCAGCCCCAGCATTTT
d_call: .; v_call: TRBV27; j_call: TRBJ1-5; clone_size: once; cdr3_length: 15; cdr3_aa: CASSRQGFEGKPQHF; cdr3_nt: TGTGCCAGCAGCAGGCAGGGGTTTGAGGGGAAGCCCCAGCATTTT